The rows below give T cell receptor beta chains drawn from one sample of a study of neoadjuvant anti-PD-1 for oral cavity cancer. Using immunoSEQ multiplex PCR, the repertoire was profiled, and TCRdb retains in-frame clones only, with some absent. The table records 55,000 to 75,000 clones, approximately 87% of them present only once. The sample was PBMCs, taken after nivolumab (anti-PD-1) treatment. All receptors come from a person aged 35-79 years with oral cavity squamous cell carcinoma. The CDR3 runs from the conserved cysteine through the conserved F or W. Each record gives: clone size, D gene, J gene, V gene, CDR3 protein, CDR3 DNA. A D gene is named only where the DNA matches it firmly. Clone size is stated in some rows and not others, as once, few, many or a class when expanded.

>few|TRBD2|TRBJ2-1|TRBV7-8
CASSLGSGRSSYNEQFF
TGTGCCAGCAGCTTAGGTAGCGGGAGGTCCTCCTACAATGAGCAGTTCTTC
>few|NA|TRBJ2-5|TRBV13
CASSLQSFFGFQETQYF
TGTGCCAGCAGCTTACAATCTTTTTTCGGCTTTCAAGAGACCCAGTACTTC
>NA|NA|TRBJ1-2|TRBV30
CAWTGLAGYTF
TGTGCCTGGACTGGTTTGGCTGGCTACACCTTC
>NA|TRBD1|TRBJ2-7|TRBV2
CASIPGQNSYEQYF
TGTGCCAGCATACCGGGACAGAACTCCTACGAGCAGTACTTC
>NA|NA|TRBJ1-4|TRBV9
CASSVGPGPPEEKLFF
TGTGCCAGCAGCGTGGGACCCGGGCCGCCGGAGGAAAAACTGTTTTTT
>NA|NA|TRBJ2-2|TRBV2
CASKGPANTGELFF
TGTGCCAGCAAAGGGCCGGCGAACACCGGGGAGCTGTTTTTT
>NA|NA|TRBJ2-1|TRBV30
CAWSPGQPSYNEQFF
TGTGCCTGGAGCCCCGGACAGCCGTCCTACAATGAGCAGTTCTTC
>NA|NA|TRBJ2-2|TRBV7-8
CASSFRRDPDTGELFF
TGTGCCAGCAGCTTTAGGCGGGATCCGGACACCGGGGAGCTGTTTTTT
>NA|NA|TRBJ2-7|TRBV5-5
CASSRQVNLYEQYF
TGTGCCAGCAGCCGACAGGTGAACCTCTACGAGCAGTACTTC
>NA|TRBD1|TRBJ1-1|TRBV7-9
CASSLQGEVGEAFF
TGTGCCAGCAGCCTACAGGGGGAGGTAGGTGAAGCTTTCTTT
>NA|NA|TRBJ1-3|TRBV7-9
CASSFSVFGSGNTIYF
TGTGCCAGCAGCTTTTCGGTTTTCGGCTCTGGAAACACCATATATTTT
>few|NA|TRBJ1-2|TRBV4-1
CASSQRQRADYGYTF
TGCGCCAGCAGCCAACGACAGCGGGCGGATTATGGCTACACCTTC
>NA|NA|TRBJ2-3|TRBV7-7
CASSLGGIGDTQYF
TGTGCCAGCAGCTTAGGGGGTATCGGAGATACGCAGTATTTT
>NA|NA|TRBJ2-5|TRBV5-1
CASSLGSPMQPTQYF
TGCGCCAGCAGCTTGGGGAGCCCGATGCAGCCGACCCAGTACTTC
>NA|TRBD2|TRBJ2-1|TRBV5-1
CASSLTSGNEQFF
TGCGCCAGCAGCTTGACTAGCGGCAATGAGCAGTTCTTC
>NA|TRBD2|TRBJ2-3|TRBV19
CASFYIKLAGGTTSTDTQYF
TGTGCCAGCTTCTATATTAAACTAGCGGGGGGAACCACTAGCACAGATACGCAGTATTTT
>NA|NA|TRBJ1-5|TRBV2
CASSRGSVSNQPQHF
TGTGCCAGCAGTCGGGGAAGTGTAAGCAATCAGCCCCAGCATTTT
>NA|NA|TRBJ2-5|TRBV7-9
CASSLGMVGVWETQYF
TGTGCCAGCAGCTTAGGCATGGTGGGGGTTTGGGAGACCCAGTACTTC
>NA|TRBD1|TRBJ2-1|TRBV5-6
CASSLPGRGLANEQFF
TGTGCCAGCAGCTTGCCGGGCAGGGGGCTAGCGAATGAGCAGTTCTTC
>NA|TRBD2|TRBJ2-7|TRBV11-2
CASSLVLAGPYEQYF
TGTGCCAGCAGCTTAGTGCTAGCGGGGCCCTACGAGCAGTACTTC
>NA|NA|TRBJ1-1|TRBV9
CASSVEGGQAFF
TGTGCCAGCAGCGTAGAAGGGGGTCAAGCTTTCTTT
>NA|NA|TRBJ1-2|TRBV4-1
CASSLHPGGEFGYTF
TGCGCCAGCAGCCTCCACCCGGGGGGCGAATTTGGCTACACCTTC
>NA|TRBD1|TRBJ1-2|TRBV10-1
CASSPGQGAEGYTF
TGCGCCAGCAGCCCGGGACAGGGGGCGGAAGGCTACACCTTC
>NA|NA|TRBJ2-1|TRBV4-1
CASSQEAGASYNEQFF
TGCGCCAGCAGCCAAGAAGCAGGGGCGTCCTACAATGAGCAGTTCTTC
>NA|NA|TRBJ2-1|TRBV5-6
CASSFRHSYNEQFF
TGTGCCAGCAGCTTCCGACATTCCTACAATGAGCAGTTCTTC
>NA|NA|TRBJ1-2|TRBV2
CASKGLDLYGYTF
TGTGCCAGCAAAGGGTTGGATTTATATGGCTACACCTTC
>NA|NA|TRBJ1-2|TRBV6-1
CASIVSQANYGYTF
TGTGCCAGCATAGTGAGCCAAGCTAACTATGGCTACACCTTC
>NA|NA|TRBJ2-7|TRBV6-5
CASSYSGEQYF
TGTGCCAGCAGTTACTCGGGCGAGCAGTACTTC
>NA|NA|TRBJ1-5|TRBV6-5
CASENPVVNQPQHF
TGTGCCAGCGAAAACCCCGTGGTGAATCAGCCCCAGCATTTT
>NA|NA|TRBJ1-2|TRBV6-5
CASSYNGYSNYGYTF
TGTGCCAGCAGTTACAACGGGTATTCTAACTATGGCTACACCTTC
>NA|NA|TRBJ1-3|TRBV18
CASSPSPGRASGNTIYF
TGTGCCAGCTCACCAAGCCCGGGACGCGCTAGCGGAAACACCATATATTTT
>NA|TRBD1|TRBJ2-3|TRBV5-1
CASSLRQGPSTDTQYF
TGCGCCAGCAGCTTGAGACAGGGGCCTTCCACAGATACGCAGTATTTT
>NA|NA|TRBJ2-6|TRBV12-5
CASGLVQTSGANVLTF
TGTGCTAGTGGTTTGGTACAGACCTCTGGGGCCAACGTCCTGACTTTC
>NA|NA|TRBJ1-1|TRBV6-5
CASSPFTANTEAFF
TGTGCCAGCAGCCCATTTACAGCGAACACTGAAGCTTTCTTT
>NA|NA|TRBJ1-6|TRBV10-1
CASSAGPFGSPLHF
TGCGCCAGCAGTGCAGGTCCCTTTGGATCACCCCTCCACTTT
>once|NA|TRBJ1-4|TRBV7-9
CASRVVNEKLFF
TGTGCCAGCCGGGTGGTTAATGAAAAACTGTTTTTT
>NA|TRBD1|TRBJ2-7|TRBV6-1
CASNDRGRNEQYF
TGTGCCAGCAACGACAGGGGGCGTAACGAGCAGTACTTC
>NA|TRBD2|TRBJ2-1|TRBV5-8
CASSPGTSGYNEQFF
TGTGCCAGCAGCCCCGGGACTAGCGGTTACAATGAGCAGTTCTTC
>NA|NA|TRBJ1-2|TRBV28
CASSPGGSGGYTF
TGTGCCAGCAGCCCGGGGGGGTCGGGTGGCTACACCTTC
>NA|NA|TRBJ1-4|TRBV30
CAWSVRANEKLFF
TGTGCCTGGAGTGTACGGGCGAATGAAAAACTGTTTTTT
>NA|TRBD2|TRBJ2-3|TRBV10-3
CASLAGSTDTQYF
TGTGCCTCGTTAGCGGGGAGCACAGATACGCAGTATTTT
>few|NA|TRBJ1-2|TRBV10-3
CAISERDTRSYGYTF
TGTGCCATCAGTGAGAGGGACACACGGTCCTATGGCTACACCTTC
>NA|NA|TRBJ2-7|TRBV6-5
CASSYSRTPYEQYF
TGTGCCAGCAGTTACTCGAGAACCCCTTACGAGCAGTACTTC
>NA|TRBD1|TRBJ2-1|TRBV10-2
CASSVTGSGGGNEQFF
TGCGCCAGCAGTGTGACAGGGTCCGGAGGAGGCAATGAGCAGTTCTTC
>NA|TRBD1|TRBJ1-1|TRBV2
CASSGQGLGAFF
TGTGCCAGCAGTGGACAGGGATTAGGAGCTTTCTTT
>NA|NA|TRBJ2-5|TRBV6-5
CASSYSKDRQETQYF
TGTGCCAGCAGTTACTCGAAAGACAGACAAGAGACCCAGTACTTC